This entry features one T cell receptor (beta chain) sequence. What it binds is not known. These data originate in a study of T-cell memory formation after mild COVID-19. General study points: Among contracting clones, CD4+ were mainly CM/EM and CD8+ enriched in EMRA. Cross-reactive memory appears to have joined, as suggested by some responding clones showing up in pre-infection memory.

After 5'RACE with constant-segment primers, TCR alpha and TCR beta cDNA libraries carrying sample barcodes and UMIs were obtained. MiXCR, applied by TCRdb to the 5' RACE reads, yields one record per CDR3 protein. The sample has roughly 70,000 distinct CDR3 sequences, around 17% seen once; the top ten hold 30% to 35%. This CDR3 comprises 18 residues. Trimming left V 3 bases short and J 4 bases short, with 21 bases between. Germline V lookup: CDR1 SGHVS, CDR2 FNYEAQ. The specimen sequenced was PBMCs or a T cell subset sorted from them (not recorded which). This chain connects TRBV7-6 to TRBJ2-2, with D possibly called TRBD1 or TRBD2 (5 bases each). The TCR sequence derives from an adult woman who had mild COVID-19 (a few samples of this study predate the infection). Cell type and time point are not known. CDR3 DNA sequence: TGTGCCAGCAGCTTTCCCGGGGTGGGGACGGCGGGCACCGGGGAGCTGTTTTTT. Protein product: CASSFPGVGTAGTGELFF.